These 26 T cell receptor beta chains originate from one sample sequenced in a study of T cells in women clearing cervical HPV infection. Here immunoSEQ multiplex PCR was the method, and the copy in TCRdb shows in-frame clones only, minus some. The table for this sample gives about 20,000 clones. Sequencing was performed on blood buffy coat. These receptors all stem from a woman between 18 and 70 years old with a cervical HPV16 infection that either progressed to CIN3+ or cleared (not recorded which).

A word on this clone: The read terminates 3 residues before the CDR3 end, so the remaining end is supplied by the germline J gene. This chain joins TRBV29-1 and TRBJ2-7, with D tentatively TRBD2 (6 bases). V lost 4 bases, J lost 2 bases, and 15 bases lay in between. CDR3 length: 14 residues. The germline V gene has CDR1 SQVTM and CDR2 ANQGSEA. The sequenced part of the CDR3 DNA is TGCAGCGTTGGTCCTCGGGGAGGAGCCTACGAG. Translating it yields CSVGPRGGAYE. Given in full, the CDR3 is CSVGPRGGAYEQYF.

About this clone: The CDR3 end lies 3 residues beyond the end of the read and is filled in from the germline J gene. The chain joins TRBV5-1 to TRBJ2-7; 8 bases agree with TRBD1. In germline, CDR1 is SGHRS, CDR2 YFSETQ. The junction had 15 bases not matched to a gene; V was cut back by 4 bases and J by 6 bases. The CDR3 runs to 16 residues. The covered CDR3 bases are TGCGCCAGCAGCACCGGGACAGGACTTGGGTGGAGCGAG. Translating gives CASSTGTGLGWSE. The CDR3 as a whole reads CASSTGTGLGWSEQYF.

About this clone itself: Read data end 3 residues before the CDR3 end; the end is taken from the germline J gene. V usage is TRBV28 and J usage is TRBJ1-4; 10 nucleotides match TRBD1. The CDR3 totals 18 residues. J lost 2 bases, V lost 4 bases, and 10 bases had no gene match. Germline-derived CDR1 and CDR2 are MDHEN and SYDVKM. CDR3 sequence: CASSSWGQGRDTNEKLFF. The CDR3 bases that were read are TGTGCCAGCAGTTCTTGGGGACAGGGGAGGGATACTAATGAAAAA. Full variable domain (missing parts from reference TRBV28 and TRBJ1-4): DVKVTQSSRYLVKRTGEKVFLECVQDMDHENMFWYRQDPGLGLRLIYFSYDVKMKEKGDIPEGYSVSREKKERFSLILESASTNQTSMYLCASSSWGQGRDTNEKLFFGSGTQLSVL.

Details on this clone: From the germline J gene comes the end of the CDR3, since the read stops 3 residues before it. The chain employs TRBV19 and TRBJ2-1; TRBD2 is a possible D gene (6 bases). V was pared by 6 bases and J by 8 bases, with 17 bases between. The CDR3 is made up of 14 amino acids. The germline V gene encodes CDR1 LNHDA and CDR2 SQIVND (reference sequence). The CDR3 region is CASRIRDSGHEQFF. The CDR3 bases that were read are TGTGCCAGTAGGATCCGGGACTCCGGCCATGAG.

In the case of this clone: The sequence runs out 3 residues before the end of the CDR3; the remainder is reconstructed from the germline J gene. The chain combines TRBV7-3 with TRBJ2-1; the match to TRBD2 covers 13 bases. Germline V gives CDR1 SGHTA, CDR2 FQGTGA. The CDR3 extends over 15 amino acids. Trimming took 5 bases from V and 4 from J; bases not matched to a gene: 2. CDR3 residues: CASSPTSGGYNEQFF. The sequenced part of the CDR3 DNA is TGTGCCAGCAGCCCGACTAGCGGGGGGTACAATGAG.

Points on this clone: The missing CDR3 end, 3 residues past where the read stops, is filled in from the germline J gene. The J gene is TRBJ2-3, the V gene TRBV19; D unresolved. The CDR3 sequence is 13 residues long. Per germline, CDR1 LNHDA and CDR2 SQIVND (reference sequence). CDR3 loop: CASATVFDQPQYF. The sequenced CDR3 bases are TGTGCCAGTGCAACAGTTTTCGATCAGCCG.

Comment on this clone: The read terminates 3 residues ahead of where the CDR3 ends, so the germline J gene completes it. The gene calls are TRBV28 and TRBJ2-1; D possibly corresponds to TRBD2 (6 bases). V was cut by 4 bases and J by 3 bases, with 19 bases left in between. The germline V gene has CDR1 MDHEN and CDR2 SYDVKM. The CDR3 runs 17 residues. CDR3 loop: CASSSALSEGLYNEQFF. CDR3 bases read: TGTGCCAGCAGTTCTGCCCTGTCGGAGGGGCTCTACAATGAG.

Of note for this clone: Read coverage stops 3 residues before the CDR3 terminus; the germline J gene supplies the remainder. The chain employs TRBV2 and TRBJ2-3; 16 positions agree with TRBD2. The CDR3 is made up of 19 amino acids. Unmatched junction bases numbered 11, after V lost 3 bases and J lost 5 bases. Per the germline V gene, CDR1 is SNHLY and CDR2 is FYNNEI. The CDR3 DNA, read in part, is TGTGCCAGCAGTGAGGGACTAGCGGGGGGGCCAGTCGGGAGAGATACG. Translating gives CASSEGLAGGPVGRDT. The entire CDR3 protein is CASSEGLAGGPVGRDTQYF.

With regard to this clone: The read ends 3 residues before the CDR3 terminus; that terminus is restored from the germline J gene. The chain has TRBV6-2 or TRBV6-3 and TRBJ1-2, with TRBD1 matching 9 bases. From germline, CDR1 is MNHEY and CDR2 SVGEGT. This CDR3 region has 15 residues. The CDR3 is CASSPGQGRTDTYTF. Incomplete CDR3 DNA: TGTGCCAGCAGTCCGGGACAGGGAAGGACAGATACC.

A word on this clone: The CDR3 end lies 3 residues beyond the end of the read and is filled in from the germline J gene. V usage is TRBV7-2 and J usage is TRBJ2-2; the D gene is possibly TRBD2 (6 bases). V lost 0 bases to trimming and J lost 1 base, with 9 bases between them. Germline V lookup: CDR1 SGHTA, CDR2 FQGNSA. The CDR3 contains 16 residues. The DNA read from the CDR3 is TGTGCCAGCAGCTTAGCTCCAGCGGGGAACACCGGGGAG. It is translated as CASSLAPAGNTGE. In full, the CDR3 is CASSLAPAGNTGELFF.

For this clone: The read ends 3 residues shy of where the CDR3 ends; the end is completed using the germline J gene. The rearrangement joins TRBV7-2 to TRBJ1-2; 8 bases map to TRBD1. This CDR3 spans 15 amino acids. The V gene end was trimmed by 5 bases and the J gene end by 6 bases; junction bases not matched to a gene: 11. From germline, CDR1 is SGHTA and CDR2 FQGNSA. CDR3 loop: CASSARQGRTNGYTF. CDR3 DNA, as far as it was read: TGTGCCAGCAGCGCGCGACAGGGGCGGACTAATGGC.

A word on this clone: The read ends 3 residues early relative to the CDR3; the germline J gene fills the gap. The V and J genes are TRBV12-3 or TRBV12-4 and TRBJ1-4; weak D call: TRBD1 (5 bases). Deletions cut 6 bases from V and 4 bases from J, with 9 bases between. This CDR3 has 13 amino acids. The CDR3 sequence is CASSDSYNEKLFF. CDR3 bases read: TGTGCCAGCAGCGACAGTTATAATGAAAAA.

In regard to this clone: Read data end 3 residues before the CDR3 end; the end is taken from the germline J gene. The gene calls are TRBV20-1 and TRBJ2-3; 9 bases are shared with TRBD2. CDR3 length equals 18 residues. Trimming removed 6 bases from V and 1 base from J; junction bases left unmatched: 17. Germline loops: CDR1 DFQATT, CDR2 SNEGSKA (reference sequence). CDR3 protein: CSAFPGAGGKYGTDTQYF. Incomplete CDR3 DNA: TGCAGTGCCTTCCCGGGGGCGGGGGGGAAATATGGCACAGATACG.

Worth noting for this clone: The missing CDR3 end, 3 residues past where the read stops, is filled in from the germline J gene. This chain links TRBV19 with TRBJ2-1, with D possibly matching TRBD1 (6 bases). Trimming took 4 bases from V and 6 from J, leaving 16 bases between them. From germline, CDR1 is LNHDA and CDR2 SQIVND (reference sequence). This CDR3 region has 15 residues. The CDR3 DNA, read in part, is TGTGCCAGTAGTACCCGGGACAAGGTGGGCAATGAG. Its translation: CASSTRDKVGNE. The full CDR3 reads CASSTRDKVGNEQFF. The full variable domain, in which reference TRBV19 and TRBJ2-1 provide the parts outside the CDR3, is DGGITQSPKYLFRKEGQNVTLSCEQNLNHDAMYWYRQDPGQGLRLIYYSQIVNDFQKGDIAEGYSVSREKKESFPLTVTSAQKNPTAFYLCASSTRDKVGNEQFFGPGTRLTVL.

A remark on this clone: The CDR3 end lies 3 residues beyond the end of the read and is filled in from the germline J gene. The V gene is TRBV7-2, the J gene TRBJ1-2, with D hard to call. CDR1 is SGHTA, CDR2 FQGNSA, per germline. This CDR3 has 12 residues. CDR3 loop: CASSFSSYDYTF. The CDR3 DNA, read in part, is TGTGCCAGCAGCTTCTCCTCCTACGAC. Based on the CDR3 plus reference TRBV7-2 and TRBJ1-2, the full variable domain is GAGVSQSPSNKVTEKGKDVELRCDPISGHTALYWYRQSLGQGLEFLIYFQGNSAPDKSGLPSDRFSAERTGGSVSTLTIQRTQQEDSAVYLCASSFSSYDYTFGSGTRLTVV.

Comments on this clone: The read ends 3 residues early relative to the CDR3; the germline J gene fills the gap. This sequence joins TRBV7-3 and TRBJ2-3; TRBD2 matches 7 bases. J gave up 3 bases and V 4 bases, and 13 bases lay outside the gene matches. There are 17 residues in the CDR3. The germline V gene has CDR1 SGHTA and CDR2 FQGTGA. The CDR3 here is CASSCPNAGGLTDTQYF. The sequenced CDR3 bases are TGTGCCAGCAGCTGCCCTAACGCCGGGGGGTTAACAGATACG.

Concerning this clone: The read ends 3 residues early relative to the CDR3; the germline J gene fills the gap. The chain combines TRBV11-2 with TRBJ2-1, with TRBD1 matching over 9 bases. J gave up 7 bases and V 4 bases, and 5 bases lay outside the gene matches. The CDR3 spans 14 residues. Per germline, CDR1 SGHAT and CDR2 FQNNGV. The CDR3 is CASSSMTGGNEQFF. The CDR3 DNA, read in part, is TGTGCCAGCAGCTCCATGACAGGGGGTAATGAG.

The sequenced CDR3 bases are TGTGCCAGTAGTATTCGACTAGCGGCAAGTAAAGAGACC. Its translation is CASSIRLAASKET. The full-length CDR3 reads as CASSIRLAASKETQYF. The chain is built from TRBV19 and TRBJ2-5, with 9 bases fitting TRBD2. The missing CDR3 end, 3 residues past where the read stops, is filled in from the germline J gene. The CDR3 covers 16 residues. Trimming took 3 bases from V and 3 from J; bases not matched to a gene: 8. CDR1 is LNHDA, CDR2 SQIVND, per germline (reference sequence).

Note on this clone: The sequenced fragment ends 3 residues before the CDR3 boundary, so the rest is inferred from the germline J gene. V gene TRBV7-8 combines with J gene TRBJ1-2; D remains ambiguous. The CDR3 is made up of 13 amino acids. Germline-derived CDR1 and CDR2 are SGHVS and FQNEAQ. Incomplete CDR3 DNA: TGTGCCAGCAGCTTAATGAGGGTAGATACC. Its protein product is CASSLMRVDT. The whole CDR3 protein reads CASSLMRVDTYTF.

Details on this clone: From the germline J gene comes the end of the CDR3, since the read stops 3 residues before it. The chain carries TRBV20-1 and TRBJ2-3; the match to TRBD1 covers 11 bases. The germline V gene has CDR1 DFQATT and CDR2 SNEGSKA (reference sequence). CDR3 length: 14 amino acids. This chain's CDR3 is CSASRTGGKETQYF. The CDR3 bases that were read are TGCAGTGCTAGTCGGACAGGGGGCAAAGAGACG.

A remark on this clone: At one end the junction does not follow the germline gene, possibly because of a read error. The CDR3 goes on 3 residues after the read ends, and that part is filled in from the germline J gene. The rearrangement uses TRBV4-2 and TRBJ2-2, with a weak D call TRBD2 (5 bases). The CDR3 loop spans 14 amino acids. From germline, CDR1 is LGHNA and CDR2 YNFKEQ. The CDR3 bases that were read are TGCGCCAGCAGCCAAACAGAGCGGACCGGGGAG. Its protein product is CASSQTERTGE. The whole CDR3 sequence reads CASSQTERTGELFF.

Comment on this clone: Read data end 3 residues before the CDR3 end; the end is taken from the germline J gene. The chain couples TRBV7-6 to TRBJ1-1; D remains unclear. Germline V gene lookup returns CDR1 SGHVS and CDR2 FNYEAQ. CDR3 length: 14 amino acids. Trimming took 5 bases from V and 1 from J, leaving 11 bases between them. CDR3: CASSLRAKNTEAFF. Incomplete CDR3 DNA: TGTGCCAGCAGCCTAAGAGCCAAGAACACTGAA.

For this clone: Read sequence stops 3 residues before the CDR3 end, and the germline J gene provides the missing end. The chain combines TRBV19 with TRBJ1-5; TRBD1 matches 7 bases. The CDR3 runs to 15 residues. V trimming: 4 bases; J trimming: 0 bases; junction bases outside the gene matches: 3. Looked up from germline, CDR1 is LNHDA and CDR2 is SQIVND (reference sequence). The CDR3 spells CASSTQGYSNQPQHF. CDR3 DNA, as far as it was read: TGTGCCAGTAGTACACAGGGGTATAGCAATCAGCCC.

About this clone itself: The read falls 3 residues short of the CDR3 end, and the missing part is taken from the germline J gene. The V and J genes are TRBV7-9 and TRBJ2-1; 8 nucleotides match TRBD2. This CDR3 has 15 amino acids. Unmatched junction bases numbered 12, after V lost 5 bases and J lost 9 bases. Germline CDR1 SEHNR, CDR2 FQNEAQ (reference sequence). The CDR3 bases that were read are TGTGCCAGCAGCCTCTCGGGGGGGCGACGGACTGAG. Protein sequence: CASSLSGGRRTE. The full CDR3 is CASSLSGGRRTEQFF.

On this clone: The observed sequence ends 3 residues before the CDR3 terminus, with the missing tail filled in from the germline J gene. The J gene is TRBJ2-2, the V gene TRBV7-2, with D maybe TRBD1 (6 bases). CDR1 SGHTA and CDR2 FQGNSA come from the germline V gene. This CDR3 spans 15 amino acids. CDR3 residues: CASSPATDRRSPLFF. CDR3 bases read: TGTGCCAGCAGCCCAGCCACAGACAGGCGTTCACCG.

This CDR3 is CASSPEGYITDTYTF. The CDR3 bases that were read are TGTGCCAGCAGCCCGGAGGGGTACATCACAGATACC. This chain links TRBV7-3 with TRBJ1-2; maybe TRBD1 (5 bases). The sequence runs out 3 residues before the end of the CDR3; the remainder is reconstructed from the germline J gene. Germline V gene lookup returns CDR1 SGHTA and CDR2 FQGTGA. CDR3 length: 15 amino acids.